The present entry profiles one TCR beta chain with its context. Its cognate antigen is unknown. This sample stems from a study of identical twins. Study-wide results and caveats: Modelling approaches yielded underestimates of out-of-frame TCR alpha sharing between monozygotic twins. The analysis was cross-sectional rather than longitudinal within donors.

Deletions cut 3 bases from V and 2 bases from J, with 13 bases between. There are 15 residues in the CDR3. CDR1 and CDR2 from the germline V gene are MDHEN and SYDVKM. TCRdb ran MiXCR on the 5' RACE reads and lists one entry per CDR3 protein. The table lists about 570,000 distinct CDR3 sequences, roughly 9.5% of them singletons. Separately, the same data were catalogued under a study of yellow fever vaccine responses in identical twins.

J is TRBJ1-2 and V is TRBV28; D is undetermined. The sample taken for sequencing was PBMCs. The TCR originated in a woman under 30 in good health. In nucleotides, the CDR3 is TGTGCCAGCAGTTTGGTGGTCAGAGGGAACTATGGCTACACCTTC. As protein: CASSLVVRGNYGYTF.